Listed here are 10 T cell receptor beta chains from one sample, sequenced in a study of CXCR3-negative and CXCR3-positive naive CD8 T cells. Broader study findings: CXCR3-positive naive cells had more hydrophobic TRB CDR3s than CXCR3-negative naive cells.

The libraries of TRB cDNA were constructed through 5' RACE using UMI labels. TCRdb reprocessed the 5' RACE reads, keeping one entry per CDR3 protein, no DNA. The record lists tens of thousands of distinct CDR3 sequences, of which the ten most abundant hold roughly 0.64%. Their specific antigens are unknown. The sample was naive CXCR3+ CD8+ T cells from blood. Subset given: CD45RO-CCR7+CD27+CD95- naive CD8+ T cells expressing CXCR3 (TNR3+). The receptor set was obtained from a human donor in good health. Some clones in this sample may be carry-over from other donors' samples.

The chain links TRBV27 to TRBJ2-1; no DNA is available, so the TRBD2 call from TCRdb remains unchecked. Germline V gene sequence: CDR1 MNHEY, CDR2 SMNVEV (reference sequence). This CDR3 has 16 residues. CDR3 sequence: CASSRRVAGEFLEQFF.

V is TRBV29-1 and J is TRBJ2-5; TCRdb proposes TRBD1, but this gene call is untestable without DNA. Germline CDR1 SQVTM, CDR2 ANQGSEA. The CDR3 sequence is 14 residues long. The CDR3 loop is CSVDQGNSQETQYF.

The chain recombines TRBV29-1 with TRBJ2-3; TCRdb designates TRBD2, a call that cannot be tested without DNA. CDR3 size: 17 residues. Germline values: CDR1 SQVTM, CDR2 ANQGSEA. The chain's CDR3 is CSVGPPEREVYSDTQYF.

The J gene is TRBJ2-3, the V gene TRBV5-1; TCRdb lists TRBD1, though no DNA is available to test this call. CDR1 and CDR2 (germline): SGHRS, YFSETQ. This CDR3 spans 14 amino acids. This chain's CDR3 is CASSPGTGIDTQYF.

The chain combines TRBV10-2 with TRBJ2-7. CDR3 length equals 16 residues. CDR1 WSHSY and CDR2 SAAADI come from the germline V gene. The CDR3 loop is CASSESWAADAYEQYF.

The chain couples TRBV9 to TRBJ2-5. The CDR3 extends over 12 amino acids. Germline values: CDR1 SGDLS, CDR2 YYNGEE. CDR3 loop: CASSSVEETKYF. Drawing the rest from reference TRBV9 and TRBJ2-5, the complete variable domain is DSGVTQTPKHLITATGQRVTLRCSPRSGDLSVYWYQQSLDQGLQFLIQYYNGEERAKGNILERFSAQQFPDLHSELNLSSLELGDSALYFCASSSVEETKYFGPGTRLLVL.

The V gene is TRBV6-2 or TRBV6-3, the J gene TRBJ2-7; TCRdb outputs TRBD2, but without DNA this stays unchecked. The CDR3 consists of 14 residues. CDR1 and CDR2 (germline): MNHEY, SVGEGT. CDR3 residues: CASSPGGFSYEQYF.

The rearrangement joins TRBV4-1 to TRBJ2-7; lacking DNA, the TRBD1 call made by TCRdb goes unchecked. CDR3 length: 16 residues. Per the germline V gene, CDR1 is MGHRA and CDR2 is YSYEKL. The CDR3 reads CASSQVLGQAGGEQYF.

The genes are TRBV20-1 and TRBJ2-1. Looked up from germline, CDR1 is DFQATT and CDR2 is SNEGSKA (reference sequence). The CDR3 is 14 amino acids. CDR3 protein: CSAKSLDGYNEQFF.

V and J are TRBV28 and TRBJ2-3; there is no DNA to check the TCRdb D call of TRBD1. This CDR3 is built from 15 residues. Per the germline V gene, CDR1 is MDHEN and CDR2 is SYDVKM. CDR3 protein: CASSLIRGDTDTQYF.